This is a list of T cell receptor beta chains from one sample in a study of blood T cell repertoires in COVID-19. Sequenced by immunoSEQ multiplex PCR; TCRdb stores in-frame clones only, minus some. The table has 150,000 to 200,000 clones, roughly 86% seen once. Source material: peripheral blood. The receptors come from a man aged 40-49 years with active or convalescent COVID-19. The CDR3 runs from the conserved cysteine through the conserved F or W. Each record gives: V gene, D gene, J gene, clone size, CDR3 length, CDR3 protein, CDR3 DNA. A D gene is named only where the DNA matches it firmly. Expanded clones get a size class; other rows say once, few or many, or leave the size out.

V: TRBV29-1
D: TRBD1
J: TRBJ1-1
size: .
length: 13
CDR3: CSGAGGGNTEAFF
DNA: TGCAGCGGAGCAGGGGGAGGTAACACTGAAGCTTTCTTT

V: TRBV5-4
D: .
J: TRBJ1-6
size: .
length: 18
CDR3: CASSNIDSPSSYNSPLHF
DNA: TGTGCCAGCAGTAATATTGACAGTCCGTCGTCCTATAATTCACCCCTCCACTTT

V: TRBV19
D: .
J: TRBJ1-6
size: .
length: 15
CDR3: CASSETVIDNSPLHF
DNA: TGTGCCAGTAGCGAGACAGTAATAGATAATTCACCCCTCCACTTT

V: TRBV4-1
D: TRBD1
J: TRBJ1-1
size: .
length: 15
CDR3: CASSHRQGLGTEAFF
DNA: TGCGCCAGCAGCCACCGACAGGGTTTAGGCACTGAAGCTTTCTTT

V: TRBV7-9
D: TRBD2
J: TRBJ2-7
size: .
length: 16
CDR3: CASSPLSGGDFYEQYF
DNA: TGTGCCAGCAGCCCACTGAGCGGGGGCGACTTCTACGAGCAGTACTTC

V: TRBV7-2
D: .
J: TRBJ1-1
size: .
length: 15
CDR3: CASSLTSALNTEAFF
DNA: TGTGCCAGCAGCTTGACATCAGCCTTGAACACTGAAGCTTTCTTT

V: TRBV6-1
D: .
J: TRBJ1-4
size: few
length: 12
CDR3: CASSEALRKLFF
DNA: TGTGCCAGCAGTGAAGCGCTGAGAAAACTGTTTTTT

V: TRBV27
D: TRBD1
J: TRBJ1-1
size: .
length: 15
CDR3: CASGQGMGVGTEAFF
DNA: TGTGCCAGCGGACAGGGGATGGGTGTGGGCACTGAAGCTTTCTTT

V: TRBV6-2/TRBV6-3
D: .
J: TRBJ2-1
size: many
length: 14
CDR3: CASSYSTSYNEQFF
DNA: TGTGCCAGCAGTTACTCGACTAGCTACAATGAGCAGTTCTTC

V: TRBV5-4
D: .
J: TRBJ2-2
size: .
length: 16
CDR3: CASSSIRGGQTGELFF
DNA: TGTGCCAGCAGCTCCATAAGGGGGGGCCAAACCGGGGAGCTGTTTTTT

V: TRBV6-5
D: .
J: TRBJ1-2
size: .
length: 16
CDR3: CASSWMGTSSYYGYTF
DNA: TGTGCCAGCAGTTGGATGGGGACATCTTCTTACTATGGCTACACCTTC

V: TRBV4-1
D: .
J: TRBJ1-2
size: .
length: 17
CDR3: CASSQVGRVNTNYGYTF
DNA: TGCGCCAGCAGCCAAGTTGGCAGGGTGAATACTAACTATGGCTACACCTTC

V: TRBV30
D: TRBD2
J: TRBJ2-1
size: .
length: 14
CDR3: CAWNGGGSLNEQFF
DNA: TGTGCCTGGAATGGCGGGGGGAGTCTCAATGAGCAGTTCTTC

V: TRBV28
D: .
J: TRBJ2-7
size: .
length: 14
CDR3: CASSLRDGVGEQYF
DNA: TGTGCCAGCAGTTTGCGTGACGGGGTGGGGGAGCAGTACTTC

V: TRBV19
D: .
J: TRBJ1-5
size: .
length: 11
CDR3: CATKGGQPQHF
DNA: TGTGCCACGAAGGGGGGGCAGCCCCAGCATTTT

V: TRBV5-6
D: TRBD1
J: TRBJ2-5
size: .
length: 16
CDR3: CASSPVQGRGQETQYF
DNA: TGTGCCAGCAGCCCCGTTCAGGGCAGGGGGCAAGAGACCCAGTACTTC

V: TRBV2
D: TRBD1
J: TRBJ1-2
size: .
length: 14
CDR3: CASSEGDRINGYTF
DNA: TGTGCCAGCAGTGAAGGGGACAGGATCAATGGCTACACCTTC

V: TRBV19
D: .
J: TRBJ2-2
size: .
length: 16
CDR3: CASSIDLPGGPGELFF
DNA: TGTGCCAGTAGTATAGACCTCCCGGGGGGCCCCGGGGAGCTGTTTTTT

V: TRBV19
D: TRBD1
J: TRBJ1-3
size: .
length: 13
CDR3: CASSLQGRNTIYF
DNA: TGTGCCAGTAGCCTACAGGGGAGAAACACCATATATTTT

V: TRBV6-6
D: .
J: TRBJ1-5
size: .
length: 16
CDR3: CASSPPTGHSNQPQHF
DNA: TGTGCCAGCAGTCCGCCCACAGGGCATAGCAATCAGCCCCAGCATTTT

V: TRBV10-3
D: TRBD2
J: TRBJ2-7
size: .
length: 13
CDR3: CAIKGGGLHEQYF
DNA: TGTGCCATCAAAGGCGGGGGGCTTCACGAGCAGTACTTC

V: TRBV9
D: .
J: TRBJ1-4
size: .
length: 14
CDR3: CASSVGILSEKLFF
DNA: TGTGCCAGCAGCGTAGGCATCCTCAGTGAAAAACTGTTTTTT

V: TRBV19
D: TRBD1
J: TRBJ1-5
size: .
length: 18
CDR3: CASSPSGQGPIGNQPQHF
DNA: TGTGCCAGTAGTCCCTCCGGACAGGGGCCGATTGGCAATCAGCCCCAGCATTTT

V: TRBV7-8
D: .
J: TRBJ1-2
size: .
length: 15
CDR3: CASSLYPDSNYGYTF
DNA: TGTGCCAGCAGCTTATACCCCGACAGTAACTATGGCTACACCTTC

V: TRBV11-2
D: .
J: TRBJ2-2
size: .
length: 17
CDR3: CASSSQRAGSGTGELFF
DNA: TGTGCCAGCAGCTCACAGCGGGCGGGGTCCGGGACCGGGGAGCTGTTTTTT

V: TRBV7-9
D: .
J: TRBJ2-2
size: .
length: 17
CDR3: CASTPPGGGLNTGELFF
DNA: TGTGCCAGCACCCCCCCCGGCGGGGGCCTTAACACCGGGGAGCTGTTTTTT

V: TRBV3-1/TRBV3-2
D: .
J: TRBJ1-5
size: .
length: 14
CDR3: CASATGSGNQPQHF
DNA: TGTGCCTCAGCTACGGGGTCAGGCAATCAGCCCCAGCATTTT

V: TRBV4-2
D: .
J: TRBJ2-2
size: once
length: 20
CDR3: CASSQDPGAGQTANTGELFF
DNA: TGTGCCAGCAGCCAAGATCCCGGGGCGGGGCAGACCGCGAACACCGGGGAGCTGTTTTTT

V: TRBV2
D: .
J: TRBJ1-1
size: once
length: 13
CDR3: CASSASEGFEAFF
DNA: TGTGCCAGCAGTGCCTCGGAGGGTTTTGAAGCTTTCTTT

V: TRBV27
D: TRBD2
J: TRBJ2-1
size: .
length: 16
CDR3: CASSSKDWGGDNEQFF
DNA: TGTGCCAGCAGTTCAAAGGACTGGGGAGGGGACAATGAGCAGTTCTTC

V: TRBV4-1
D: .
J: TRBJ1-1
size: few
length: 15
CDR3: CASSQDLVGGAEAFF
DNA: TGCGCCAGCAGCCAAGATTTGGTAGGCGGGGCTGAAGCTTTCTTT

V: TRBV15
D: TRBD1
J: TRBJ2-3
size: .
length: 15
CDR3: CATLPGTGDTDTQYF
DNA: TGTGCCACCCTACCCGGGACAGGGGACACAGATACGCAGTATTTT

V: TRBV6-5
D: .
J: TRBJ2-1
size: .
length: 15
CDR3: CASSYKGQTYNEQFF
DNA: TGTGCCAGCAGTTACAAAGGACAGACCTACAATGAGCAGTTCTTC

V: TRBV27
D: .
J: TRBJ1-5
size: .
length: 16
CDR3: CASSFRGHYSNQPQHF
DNA: TGTGCCAGCAGTTTCAGAGGTCACTATAGCAATCAGCCCCAGCATTTT

V: TRBV7-9
D: TRBD1
J: TRBJ2-7
size: .
length: 17
CDR3: CASSRSLPPGTGEEQYF
DNA: TGTGCCAGCAGCCGTAGCCTCCCCCCCGGGACAGGGGAGGAGCAGTACTTC

V: TRBV7-3
D: TRBD1
J: TRBJ2-1
size: .
length: 17
CDR3: CASSSVPRDRVGNEQFF
DNA: TGTGCCAGCAGCTCAGTCCCCCGGGACAGGGTGGGCAATGAGCAGTTCTTC

V: TRBV19
D: TRBD1
J: TRBJ1-6
size: .
length: 15
CDR3: CASSIQGTGRSPLHF
DNA: TGTGCCAGTAGTATCCAAGGGACAGGGAGATCACCCCTCCACTTT

V: TRBV6-2/TRBV6-3
D: TRBD1
J: TRBJ1-5
size: .
length: 16
CDR3: CASSSVGTGVIQPQHF
DNA: TGTGCCAGCAGTTCCGTGGGGACAGGGGTAATTCAGCCCCAGCATTTT

V: TRBV6-5
D: .
J: TRBJ2-7
size: .
length: 13
CDR3: CASIRQASYEQYF
DNA: TGTGCCAGCATCCGGCAGGCCTCCTACGAGCAGTACTTC

V: TRBV3-1/TRBV3-2
D: TRBD1
J: TRBJ1-3
size: .
length: 14
CDR3: CASSQGTGRNTIYF
DNA: TGTGCCAGCAGCCAAGGGACAGGCAGAAACACCATATATTTT

V: TRBV7-2
D: .
J: TRBJ1-6
size: .
length: 15
CDR3: CASSRNDLGNSPLHF
DNA: TGTGCCAGCAGCCGGAACGATCTAGGAAATTCACCCCTCCACTTT

V: TRBV30
D: TRBD1
J: TRBJ2-5
size: .
length: 15
CDR3: CAWSGSWGTGETQYF
DNA: TGTGCCTGGAGTGGGTCGTGGGGGACAGGAGAGACCCAGTACTTC

V: TRBV2
D: .
J: TRBJ1-1
size: .
length: 11
CDR3: CASWRRTEAFF
DNA: TGTGCCAGCTGGAGGCGCACTGAAGCTTTCTTT

V: TRBV2
D: TRBD1
J: TRBJ1-2
size: .
length: 15
CDR3: CASSEASRGRDGYTF
DNA: TGTGCCAGCAGTGAAGCGTCCAGGGGGCGAGATGGCTACACCTTC

V: TRBV5-4
D: .
J: TRBJ2-5
size: .
length: 14
CDR3: CASSRRGFQETQYF
DNA: TGTGCCAGCAGCCGCCGGGGGTTCCAAGAGACCCAGTACTTC

V: TRBV7-8
D: TRBD1
J: TRBJ1-2
size: .
length: 15
CDR3: CASRVGQGESYGYTF
DNA: TGTGCCAGCAGAGTCGGACAGGGGGAATCGTATGGCTACACCTTC

V: TRBV15
D: TRBD1
J: TRBJ1-2
size: .
length: 13
CDR3: CATSNAGGGGYTF
DNA: TGTGCCACCAGCAACGCAGGGGGAGGTGGCTACACCTTC

V: TRBV9
D: TRBD2
J: TRBJ2-5
size: .
length: 15
CDR3: CASSEGAGGQETQYF
DNA: TGTGCCAGCAGCGAGGGAGCGGGGGGGCAAGAGACCCAGTACTTC

V: TRBV5-1
D: TRBD1
J: TRBJ1-6
size: .
length: 14
CDR3: CASRPGQSNSPLHF
DNA: TGCGCCAGCCGGCCGGGACAGTCAAATTCACCCCTCCACTTT

V: TRBV19
D: .
J: TRBJ1-1
size: .
length: 13
CDR3: CASSDRLNTEAFF
DNA: TGTGCCAGTAGCGACAGGCTGAACACTGAAGCTTTCTTT

V: TRBV9
D: TRBD1
J: TRBJ1-1
size: .
length: 16
CDR3: CASSQGTGMGNTEAFF
DNA: TGTGCCAGCAGCCAAGGGACAGGGATGGGGAACACTGAAGCTTTCTTT

V: TRBV6-5
D: TRBD1
J: TRBJ1-5
size: .
length: 15
CDR3: CASSQGARGNQPQHF
DNA: TGTGCCAGCAGTCAGGGGGCTAGAGGCAATCAGCCCCAGCATTTT